This is a list of T cell receptor beta chains from one sample in a study of molecular identifiers for immune sequencing clone quantification. TCRdb independently ran MiXCR on the PCR reads; one entry per CDR3 protein. The table includes about 320,000 distinct CDR3 sequences, 20% to 25% detected once. The sequencing sample was made of naive CD8+ T cells from blood, with Jurkat cell RNA spiked in. These receptors all stem from a human donor in good health. Some libraries in this study had Jurkat cell RNA spiked in. Both conserved end residues are part of each CDR3. A D gene is named only where the DNA matches it firmly. Some rows mark clone size as missing; the rest say once, few, many or name a class of expanded clone.

clone_size,v_call,j_call,d_call,cdr3_aa,cdr3_nt
many,TRBV14,TRBJ2-7,-,CASSQAGATYEQYF,TGTGCCAGCAGCCAAGCGGGGGCAACCTACGAGCAGTACTTC
many,TRBV5-1,TRBJ2-3,-,CASSLWTDTDTQYF,TGCGCCAGCAGCTTGTGGACAGACACAGATACGCAGTATTTT
many,TRBV6-4,TRBJ1-6,-,CASSEGPLNSPLHF,TGTGCCAGCAGTGAGGGACCGTTGAATTCACCCCTCCACTTT
many,TRBV24-1,TRBJ2-2,-,CATSDQPGVSTGELFF,TGTGCCACCAGTGATCAACCAGGGGTGAGCACCGGGGAGCTGTTTTTT
many,TRBV20-1,TRBJ2-7,-,CSARVGFSYEQYF,TGCAGTGCTAGAGTGGGATTCTCCTACGAGCAGTACTTC
many,TRBV9,TRBJ2-5,-,CASSQFGTLEGQETQYF,TGTGCCAGCAGTCAATTTGGGACTCTCGAGGGGCAAGAGACCCAGTACTTC
-,TRBV19,TRBJ2-7,TRBD2,CASSIYRLAGGKHSYEQYF,TGTGCCAGTAGTATTTATCGTCTAGCGGGAGGGAAACACTCCTACGAGCAGTACTTC
-,TRBV10-1,TRBJ2-7,-,CASSEYSGSYEQYF,TGCGCCAGCAGTGAGTATTCAGGGTCCTACGAGCAGTACTTC
many,TRBV14,TRBJ2-5,-,CASSQGQLYQETQYF,TGTGCCAGCAGCCAAGGACAGCTATACCAAGAGACCCAGTACTTC
many,TRBV29-1,TRBJ1-2,-,CSVDKTQIDYGYTF,TGCAGCGTTGATAAGACCCAAATCGACTATGGCTACACCTTC
many,TRBV28,TRBJ2-5,TRBD1,CASSPDREAAQYF,TGTGCCAGCAGCCCGGACAGGGAGGCGGCCCAGTACTTC
many,TRBV4-3,TRBJ1-1,-,CASRGEQGTYTEAFF,TGCGCCAGCAGGGGGGAGCAGGGAACCTACACTGAAGCTTTCTTT
many,TRBV20-1,TRBJ2-7,TRBD2,CSARDLSGGRYEQYF,TGCAGTGCTAGAGATCTTAGCGGGGGTCGCTACGAGCAGTACTTC
many,TRBV19,TRBJ2-2,-,CASSVTGTGELFF,TGTGCCAGTAGTGTGACAGGTACCGGGGAGCTGTTTTTT
-,TRBV4-3,TRBJ2-7,-,CASSQDLGTAYELYF,TGCGCCAGCAGCCAAGATCTGGGGACCGCCTACGAGCTGTACTTC
once,TRBV9,TRBJ2-1,-,CASSAVARPHSEQFF,TGTGCCAGCAGCGCAGTAGCGAGACCCCACAGTGAGCAGTTCTTC
many,TRBV27,TRBJ1-1,-,CASSLGQAPGYSEAFF,TGTGCCAGCAGTTTAGGGCAGGCCCCCGGGTACTCTGAAGCTTTCTTT
-,TRBV7-6,TRBJ1-5,-,CTSSLGQTNSNQPQHF,TGTACCAGCAGCTTAGGTCAGACGAATAGCAATCAGCCCCAGCATTTT
-,TRBV4-3,TRBJ2-7,-,CASSQSSSRVYEQYF,TGCGCCAGCAGCCAGAGTTCGAGCAGGGTGTACGAGCAGTACTTC
many,TRBV4-1,TRBJ2-1,TRBD1,CASSQGTGGIEQFF,TGCGCCAGCAGCCAAGGAACAGGGGGGATTGAGCAGTTCTTC
many,TRBV20-1,TRBJ2-1,-,CSARDETGIPHDEQFF,TGCAGTGCTAGAGATGAGACGGGGATCCCGCACGATGAGCAGTTCTTC
few,TRBV29-1,TRBJ1-1,-,CSGDRQGPGLEAFF,TGCAGCGGAGACAGGCAGGGGCCAGGGTTAGAAGCTTTCTTT
many,TRBV29-1,TRBJ2-3,TRBD2,CSVVLAGGVDTQYF,TGCAGCGTTGTATTGGCGGGAGGAGTAGATACGCAGTATTTT
few,TRBV20-1,TRBJ2-7,TRBD1,CSARGQGADEQYF,TGCAGTGCCAGGGGACAGGGGGCCGACGAGCAGTACTTC
few,TRBV7-9,TRBJ2-3,TRBD2,CASSSGLAGVTTDTQYF,TGTGCCAGCAGCTCGGGACTAGCGGGGGTTACCACAGATACGCAGTATTTT
few,TRBV27,TRBJ2-3,TRBD2,CASGTSGRASTDTQYF,TGTGCCAGCGGGACTAGCGGGAGAGCTAGCACAGATACGCAGTATTTT
many,TRBV7-2,TRBJ2-1,-,CASSLTAGVTYNEQFF,TGTGCCAGCAGCTTAACGGCAGGGGTAACCTACAATGAGCAGTTCTTC
few,TRBV10-3,TRBJ2-1,-,CAISDRDEQFF,TGTGCCATCAGTGATCGCGATGAGCAGTTCTTC
few,TRBV7-6,TRBJ2-7,-,CASSLDPFNEQYF,TGTGCCAGCAGCTTAGACCCCTTCAACGAGCAGTACTTC
many,TRBV7-8,TRBJ2-7,TRBD2,CASSLDPSGGSYEQYF,TGTGCCAGCAGCTTAGATCCTAGCGGGGGCTCCTACGAGCAGTACTTC
many,TRBV19,TRBJ2-7,-,CASSIEGSNYEQYF,TGTGCCAGTAGTATAGAGGGCAGCAACTACGAGCAGTACTTC
many,TRBV4-1,TRBJ1-1,-,CASSQPPGANTEAFF,TGCGCCAGCAGCCAGCCCCCGGGGGCTAACACTGAAGCTTTCTTT
once,TRBV28,TRBJ2-3,-,CASSLVGKPGTQYF,TGTGCCAGCAGTTTGGTAGGGAAGCCAGGTACGCAGTATTTT
few,TRBV7-9,TRBJ2-2,TRBD1,CASSARKGQGTGELFF,TGTGCCAGCAGCGCCCGAAAGGGACAGGGCACCGGGGAGCTGTTTTTT
-,TRBV19,TRBJ1-1,-,CASSGFRRHNTEAFF,TGTGCCAGTAGTGGATTCAGGCGTCATAACACTGAAGCTTTCTTT
many,TRBV7-2,TRBJ2-3,-,CASSFYLSTDTQYF,TGTGCCAGCAGCTTCTATCTAAGCACAGATACGCAGTATTTT
many,TRBV5-8,TRBJ1-1,-,CASSLGRGAFF,TGTGCCAGCAGCTTGGGGCGAGGAGCTTTCTTT
few,TRBV4-3,TRBJ2-1,TRBD2,CASSQDWTSSVEQFF,TGCGCCAGCAGCCAAGATTGGACTAGTTCCGTTGAGCAGTTCTTC
-,TRBV2,TRBJ2-7,-,CASSGVAGRNEQYF,TGTGCCAGCAGTGGAGTTGCGGGGCGCAACGAGCAGTACTTC
many,TRBV7-9,TRBJ2-1,-,CASSLVLGAYSYNEQFF,TGTGCCAGCAGCTTAGTACTTGGCGCCTACTCCTACAATGAGCAGTTCTTC
many,TRBV14,TRBJ2-7,-,CASSQDSDSYYSYEQYF,TGTGCCAGCAGCCAAGACTCGGACAGTTACTACTCCTACGAGCAGTACTTC
many,TRBV5-4,TRBJ2-4,-,CASSLAAGPLAKNIQYF,TGTGCCAGCAGCTTGGCCGCTGGACCCTTAGCCAAAAACATTCAGTACTTC
many,TRBV7-8,TRBJ2-1,-,CASSFWDDSFNEQFF,TGTGCCAGCAGCTTTTGGGACGACAGTTTCAATGAGCAGTTCTTC
-,TRBV19,TRBJ2-2,TRBD2,CASSRTSGGASPGELLF,TGTGCCAGTAGTCGGACTAGCGGGGGGGCCTCGCCCGGGGAGCTGCTTTTT
many,TRBV30,TRBJ1-1,-,CAWSFLGGTEAFF,TGTGCCTGGAGCTTTTTGGGGGGCACTGAAGCTTTCTTT
-,TRBV29-1,TRBJ2-1,-,CSVDEGRVDEQFF,TGCAGCGTTGATGAAGGGCGGGTGGATGAGCAGTTCTTC
-,TRBV13,TRBJ1-6,-,CASSLGLTDPGSPSGSPLHF,TGTGCCAGCAGCTTAGGCCTCACCGATCCCGGGTCCCCGTCGGGTTCACCCCTCCACTTT
many,TRBV3-1,TRBJ2-7,-,CASSQGPRTSYEQYF,TGTGCCAGCAGCCAAGGCCCCCGGACCTCCTACGAGCAGTACTTC
many,TRBV2,TRBJ1-2,TRBD1,CASEGQGGYGYTF,TGTGCCAGCGAAGGACAGGGAGGTTATGGCTACACCTTC
-,TRBV27,TRBJ2-7,TRBD1,CASSLARQGSEQHF,TGTGCCAGCAGTTTGGCCCGACAGGGATCCGAGCAGCACTTC
many,TRBV29-1,TRBJ1-4,-,CSPRMDRALNEKLFF,TGCAGCCCGAGAATGGACCGGGCCCTTAATGAAAAACTGTTTTTT
many,TRBV5-1,TRBJ1-1,-,CASRLGGAEAFF,TGCGCCAGCAGGTTAGGCGGGGCTGAAGCTTTCTTT
many,TRBV5-6,TRBJ1-1,TRBD1,CASSLVTGVTGTEAFF,TGTGCCAGCAGTCTTGTTACAGGGGTAACAGGCACTGAAGCTTTCTTT
many,TRBV5-1,TRBJ2-7,TRBD1,CASSAGQGFYEQYF,TGCGCCAGCAGCGCGGGACAGGGTTTCTACGAGCAGTACTTC